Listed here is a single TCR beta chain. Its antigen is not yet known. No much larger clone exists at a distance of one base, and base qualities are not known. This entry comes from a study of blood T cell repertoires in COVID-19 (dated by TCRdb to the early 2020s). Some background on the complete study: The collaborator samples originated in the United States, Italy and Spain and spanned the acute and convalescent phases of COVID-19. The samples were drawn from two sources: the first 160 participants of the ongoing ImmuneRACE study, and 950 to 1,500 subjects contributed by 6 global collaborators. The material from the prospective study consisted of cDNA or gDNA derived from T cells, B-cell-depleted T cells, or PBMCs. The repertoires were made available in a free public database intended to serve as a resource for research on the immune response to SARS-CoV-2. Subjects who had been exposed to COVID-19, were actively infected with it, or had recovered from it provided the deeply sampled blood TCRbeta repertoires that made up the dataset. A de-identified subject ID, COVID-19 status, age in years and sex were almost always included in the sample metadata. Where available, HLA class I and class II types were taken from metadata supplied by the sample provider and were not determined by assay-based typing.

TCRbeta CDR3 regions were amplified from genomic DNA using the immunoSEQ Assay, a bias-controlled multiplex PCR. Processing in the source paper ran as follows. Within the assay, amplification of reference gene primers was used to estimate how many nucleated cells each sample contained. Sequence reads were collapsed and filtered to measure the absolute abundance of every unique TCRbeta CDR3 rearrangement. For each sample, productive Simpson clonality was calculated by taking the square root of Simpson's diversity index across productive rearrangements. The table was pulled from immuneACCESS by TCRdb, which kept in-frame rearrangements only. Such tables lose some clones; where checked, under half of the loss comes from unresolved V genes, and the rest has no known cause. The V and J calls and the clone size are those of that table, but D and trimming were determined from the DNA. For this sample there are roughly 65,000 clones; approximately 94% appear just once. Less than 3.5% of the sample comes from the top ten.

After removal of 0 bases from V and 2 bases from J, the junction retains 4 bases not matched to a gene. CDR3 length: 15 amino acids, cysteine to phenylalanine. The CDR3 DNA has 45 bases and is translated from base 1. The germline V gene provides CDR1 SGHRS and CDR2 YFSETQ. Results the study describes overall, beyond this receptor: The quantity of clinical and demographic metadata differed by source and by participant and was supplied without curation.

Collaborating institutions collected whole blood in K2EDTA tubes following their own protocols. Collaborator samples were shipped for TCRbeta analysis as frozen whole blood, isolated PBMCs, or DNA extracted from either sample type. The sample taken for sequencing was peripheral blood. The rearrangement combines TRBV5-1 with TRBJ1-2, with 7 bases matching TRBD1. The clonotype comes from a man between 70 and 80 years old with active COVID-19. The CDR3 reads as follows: CASSLAGRGNYGYTF. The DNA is TGCGCCAGCAGCTTGGCCGGCAGGGGGAACTATGGCTACACCTTC.